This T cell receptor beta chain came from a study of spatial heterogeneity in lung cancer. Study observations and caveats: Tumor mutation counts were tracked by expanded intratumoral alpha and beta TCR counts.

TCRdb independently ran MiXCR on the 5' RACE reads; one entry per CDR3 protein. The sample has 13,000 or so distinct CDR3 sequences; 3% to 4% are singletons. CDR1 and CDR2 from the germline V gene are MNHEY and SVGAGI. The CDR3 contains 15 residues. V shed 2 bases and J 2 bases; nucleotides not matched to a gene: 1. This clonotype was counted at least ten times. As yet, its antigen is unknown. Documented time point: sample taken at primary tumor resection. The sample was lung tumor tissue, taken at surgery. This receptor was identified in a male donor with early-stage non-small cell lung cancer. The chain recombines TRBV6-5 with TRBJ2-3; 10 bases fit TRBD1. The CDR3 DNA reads TGTGCCAGCAGTTACGGGACAGGGGACACAGATACGCAGTATTTT. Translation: CASSYGTGDTDTQYF.